This T cell receptor (beta chain) was obtained from a study of cytomegalovirus exposure and HLA in healthy donors (dated by TCRdb to 2015 to 2018). For context, the study as a whole: According to an earlier analysis of 550 to 750 of the donors, about 179 million T cells yielded 120 million or so unique TCR beta sequences and more than 250 Gb of sequence data. An early release that covered about 600 HLA-typed donors contained approximately 300 gigabases of sequencing data and 70 million to 100 million unique TCR sequences. Of the approximately 400 genotyped donors, 81% were placed in the genetic ancestry cluster associated with self-reported Caucasian donors. The study was designed to test whether signatures of past pathogen exposure could be identified by cataloging public T cell receptors. The T cell repertoires of around 670 subjects were profiled by immunosequencing and related to cytomegalovirus serostatus. In addition to the first cohort of 666 subjects, a separate validation cohort of approximately 130 different subjects was used. To predict cytomegalovirus infection status, the study brought together high-throughput TCR immunosequencing, statistical association of individual TCRs with disease status, and machine learning. A later analysis re-analyzed previously published TCR beta repertoires from 600 to 850 donors and added high-resolution HLA genotyping to study TCR occurrence patterns. In the later analysis, no new phenotypic data were used to find candidate immune exposures; instead, reliance was placed on TCR beta sequences and their occurrence across donors. In an earlier analysis of roughly 600 of the donors, high-throughput TCR beta sequencing was used to judge whether each TCR beta V gene segment behaved as functional or pseudogenic. Donor age, sex, ethnicity and CMV serostatus were collected together with the repertoire data. A later genetic analysis took genome-wide SNP genotypes for about 60% of the roughly 670 donors and used that subset as a discovery cohort. Every discovery cohort repertoire had been produced on one sequencing platform. HLA typing included class I and class II loci at four-digit resolution. The number of typed donors differed by locus: about 620-630 for A, B, C, DRB1 and DQB1; 522 for DQA1; 606 for DPA1; and approximately 450 for DPB1. Several DR-DQ haplotypes were handled as single units for association and clustering because linkage in the cohort was strong. Across some 400 genotyped donors of the cohort, an average of 235,054 unique TCR beta nucleotide sequences per donor were sequenced, and approximately 19% of those sequences were non-productive.

The germline V gene supplies CDR1 SQVTM and CDR2 ANQGSEA. The CDR3 goes from the cysteine to the phenylalanine over 13 residues. Only CDR3 DNA remains: 39 bases, in frame from the first base. V gives up 4 bases and J gives up 0 bases, and the segment between their germline ends measures 9 bases. Beyond this particular receptor, the publication reports: In an earlier analysis of a few hundred of the donors, most TCR beta V segments were observed in productive rearrangements about 87% or about 30% of the time, broadly matching IMGT annotations. For the cohort, immune exposure information was limited to CMV serostatus. Presence/absence analyses assumed roughly uniform sequencing depth across donors, an assumption that may not hold. A further reported finding was that TCR beta sequences accurately predicted the HLA-A and HLA-B alleles for most subjects in the first cohort. A cluster of highly shared sequence variants was judged likely to represent a technical artifact of the sequencing pipeline. Because some donors lacked HLA typing at each locus, the association tests relied only on the typed subset. A later genetic analysis reported fewer N-insertions in productive TCRs among donors in an Asian-associated ancestry cluster than the roughly 650-donor mean. A later analysis found that HLA-associated TCR beta chains were more clonally expanded and had lower generation probabilities than equally common non-associated chains. The study listed 150 to 200 TCR beta chains as associated with cytomegalovirus. Only TCR beta chains were sequenced in this cohort, and the absence of alpha or paired-chain data limited detectable features. In vitro tests confirmed that a few of the cytomegalovirus-associated TCR beta chains recognize cytomegalovirus antigens. A later analysis associated about 17,000 TCR beta sequences with specific HLA alleles at a false discovery rate of 0.05. Because the 87-base-pair reads could not distinguish some IMGT-functional V segments, including TRBV6-2 and TRBV6-3, those segments were excluded. About 15 rarely observed V segments, including chromosome 9 orphons, were excluded from the earlier analysis of approximately 600 of the donors because counts were too low. According to the authors, the approach could potentially be generalized to other disease states and immunological phenotypes. Most CMV-associated TCR beta chains appeared to be HLA-restricted in a later analysis, and the HLA associations seemed to be driven largely by CMV exposure. A later analysis found that TCR association rates varied across HLA loci, with DRB1 alleles showing the most associated TCRs and HLA-C alleles the fewest. Most TCR sequences were observed very rarely across donors, whereas some public TCRs were present in many individuals. The classifier was reported to diagnose cytomegalovirus status with high specificity and sensitivity in both the original cohort and the validation cohort. Several of the top co-occurrence clusters appeared to be linked to parvovirus B19, influenza, CMV and Epstein-Barr virus, according to a later analysis. In a later genetic analysis, a missense DCLRE1C variant was associated with V-gene and J-gene trimming of TCR beta chains, and the association was replicated in an independent cohort. Linkage disequilibrium might explain the correlated functional status among segregating V segments, but an unknown experimental factor could not be ruled out. When HLA alleles, especially DR and DQ, strongly co-occurred, attributing TCR associations to individual alleles was difficult.

This clone was observed a handful of times. This receptor's antigen is unknown. Base qualities are not provided; no much larger clone lies one nucleotide away. Library method: the immunoSEQ multiplex PCR assay. For the multiplex PCR, a mixture combining 60 forward primers for TCR Vbeta segments and 13 reverse primers for TCR Jbeta segments was used. A multiplex PCR assay on genomic DNA amplified the CDR3 region of rearranged TCR beta genes. On the Illumina HiSeq System, the amplified TCR beta libraries were sequenced as 87-base-pair reads. The study's processing was this. A later analysis tallied 70 million to 100 million unique TCR beta chains across the 650 to 750 repertoires, and around 9.9 million of those chains were shared by two or more donors. A nearest-neighbor algorithm error-corrected the raw reads and collapsed the reads into unique sequences, merging closely related sequences to remove PCR and sequencing errors. V, D and J gene segments were assigned by aligning CDR3 sequences to IMGT reference sequences. For a sequence to be retained, a match of at least six nucleotides was required to both a V gene segment and a J gene segment. A rearrangement was called productive if the CDR3 had no stop codons and remained in frame with V and J, and every other rearrangement was called non-productive. CDR3 was defined by IMGT convention, running from the second conserved V-encoded cysteine to the conserved J-encoded phenylalanine. In an earlier analysis of just under 600 of the donors, sequences lacking an unambiguous match to a single V gene segment were excluded. In an earlier analysis of about 590 of the donors, a V segment was called functional when productive rearrangements were above 56.7%, and segregating when the standard deviation between donors exceeded 5%. A statistical classification framework was developed to diagnose cytomegalovirus status using the catalog of TCR beta chain sequences. A later analysis assigned V and J genes by comparing TCR nucleotide sequences with IMGT/GENE-DB human TR gene sequences. The TCRdist pipeline was used in a later analysis to assign CDR3 sequences and most-parsimonious VDJ recombination scenarios. In a later analysis, each TCR beta chain was defined by its CDR3 amino acid sequence together with its V-gene family, and reads without a unique V-gene family were excluded. As a way to deal with suspected cross-contamination and a sequencing artifact, a later analysis dropped over 550 nucleotide sequences that were highly shared and had low generation probability. In a later analysis, a clonal expansion index was calculated for each public chain from normalized within-repertoire ranks of inferred template counts. Generation probabilities in a later analysis came from a VDJ recombination model fitted to out-of-frame rearrangements, and those results were checked against IGoR. A later analysis scored TCR-TCR, TCR-HLA and TCR-CMV co-occurrence with hypergeometric tests, applying a repertoire-size bias correction to TCR pairs. To estimate false discovery rates, a later analysis permuted the HLA or CMV assignments 20 times. In a later analysis, co-occurring TCRs were grouped using DBSCAN, with TCRdist sequence similarity added in when clustering inside HLA-allele-positive subsets. For co-occurrence clustering, repertoires with fewer than 30,000 or more than 120,000 public chains were excluded, along with five repertoires with anomalous nucleotide sharing. TCRdb carries this immuneACCESS record with in-frame sequences only. Its versions omit some clonotypes, under half of them owing to an unresolved V gene in the studies checked, with the rest unexplained. V and J calls and clone size are those listed in that table; D and trimming were worked out from the DNA. This sample is represented by some 190,000 clones; 76% of them were singletons. Clones ranked in the top ten supply about 2.5% of the sample.

The cohort comprised hundreds of healthy bone marrow donors. All cohort members were sampled while nominally healthy, although unrecorded immune exposures were likely present. The donor was CMV seropositive and was included in the group of 289 seropositive cohort members. Every donor gave a peripheral blood sample, and the peripheral blood mononuclear cells from that sample were used for TCR beta sequencing. The Qiagen DNeasy Blood Extraction Kit was used to extract genomic DNA from the blood cell samples. Sequenced material: PBMCs. The receptor's source is a woman in her twenties or thirties in good health and CMV-seropositive. The sequence links TRBV29-1 to TRBJ1-2; the D gene identity is not certain. This receptor has the CDR3 CSVGGTSNYGYTF. The DNA reads TGCAGCGTTGGAGGCACTTCTAACTATGGCTACACCTTC.